The 14 T cell receptor beta chains below come from one sample, sequenced in a study of resident and recirculating memory T cells in vitiligo. TCRdb keeps only in-frame clones here, not all; method: immunoSEQ multiplex PCR. The sample contains approximately 69,000 clones, about 89% of which appear only once. Sequencing input: blood. The receptors shown here come from a male donor with vitiligo.

V usage is TRBV4-1 and J usage is TRBJ1-5; D unresolved. The CDR3 totals 16 residues. Germline V gene lookup returns CDR1 MGHRA and CDR2 YSYEKL. The V end was cut by 0 bases, the J end by 1 base, with 10 bases between. The CDR3 bases are TGCGCCAGCAGCCAAGATCGAGCAGGAAGCAATCAGCCCCAGCATTTT. Its translation is CASSQDRAGSNQPQHF.

A single count supports this clone. V gene TRBV6-5 combines with J gene TRBJ2-1, with TRBD2 as a possible D gene (5 bases). Germline V gene lookup returns CDR1 MNHEY and CDR2 SVGAGI. The V end was cut by 5 bases, the J end by 3 bases, with 14 bases between. CDR3 length equals 15 residues. The CDR3 DNA follows: TGTGCCAGCAGTACGGACTCCCTGCGCTACAATGAGCAGTTCTTC. Protein product: CASSTDSLRYNEQFF.

The V and J genes are TRBV7-9 and TRBJ1-1; D is uncertain. Germline CDR1 and CDR2: SEHNR and FQNEAQ (reference sequence). The CDR3 has 13 residues. V was clipped by 4 bases and J by 11 bases, with 17 bases between them. The CDR3: CASSSEAGRSAFF. The CDR3 DNA reads TGTGCCAGCAGCTCCGAGGCGGGGAGGAGTGCTTTCTTT.

CDR3 sequence (DNA): TGTGCCAGCAAGACAGGTCCACCCTACGAGCAGTACTTC. Translating it yields CASKTGPPYEQYF. The chain carries TRBV7-2 and TRBJ2-7; D is perhaps TRBD1 (6 bases). The ends were cut back, 7 bases at V and 2 bases at J, with 12 bases in the middle. The germline V gene has CDR1 SGHTA and CDR2 FQGNSA. This CDR3 region has 13 residues. Full variable domain (remainder filled in from reference TRBV7-2 and TRBJ2-7): GAGVSQSPSNKVTEKGKDVELRCDPISGHTALYWYRQSLGQGLEFLIYFQGNSAPDKSGLPSDRFSAERTGGSVSTLTIQRTQQEDSAVYLCASKTGPPYEQYFGPGTRLTVT.

The CDR3 sequence: CASSPPGGDNEQFF. CDR3 DNA: TGTGCCAGCAGTCCGCCAGGGGGTGATAATGAGCAGTTCTTC. This chain links TRBV9 with TRBJ2-1; TRBD1 matches 7 bases. CDR3 length: 14 amino acids. Unmatched junction bases numbered 9, after V lost 5 bases and J lost 7 bases. The germline CDR1 and CDR2 sequences are SGDLS and YYNGEE.

The chain recombines TRBV6-5 with TRBJ1-2; D call uncertain. Germline V CDR1 and CDR2: MNHEY, SVGAGI. This CDR3 is 15 amino acids long. V was clipped by 6 bases and J by 1 base, with 15 bases between them. The CDR3 is CASSPTLQRNYGYTF. As DNA, the CDR3 is TGTGCCAGCAGCCCGACTCTTCAACGTAACTATGGCTACACCTTC.

This clone appeared once. The rearrangement joins TRBV30 to TRBJ1-4; a weak D match, TRBD1 (6 bases). The V gene's germline CDR1 is GTSNPN and CDR2 SVGIG (reference sequence). The CDR3 extends over 13 amino acids. V lost 5 bases and J 3 bases, leaving 10 bases between the germline ends. The CDR3 spells CAWSRGANEKLFF. DNA for the CDR3: TGTGCCTGGTCCAGGGGTGCTAATGAAAAACTGTTTTTT.

This sequence joins TRBV9 and TRBJ2-1; D possibly corresponds to TRBD2 (5 bases). V shed 1 base and J shed 3 bases, with 11 bases lying between them. Looked up from germline, CDR1 is SGDLS and CDR2 is YYNGEE. CDR3 size: 15 residues. The CDR3 coding sequence is TGTGCCAGCAGCGTATTAGGACTCTACTACAATGAGCAGTTCTTC. Amino acids: CASSVLGLYYNEQFF. Looking up the rest from reference TRBV9 and TRBJ2-1 gives the full variable domain: DSGVTQTPKHLITATGQRVTLRCSPRSGDLSVYWYQQSLDQGLQFLIQYYNGEERAKGNILERFSAQQFPDLHSELNLSSLELGDSALYFCASSVLGLYYNEQFFGPGTRLTVL.

The chain has TRBV6-4 and TRBJ2-6; possible D gene TRBD2, 6 bases. V was cut by 3 bases and J by 3 bases, with 12 bases left in between. The germline V gene has CDR1 MRHNA and CDR2 SNTAGT. This CDR3 contains 16 residues. CDR3 bases: TGTGCCAGCAGTGAATACTGGGGGGTTGGGGCCAACGTCCTGACTTTC. Amino acid sequence: CASSEYWGVGANVLTF.

V gene TRBV13 combines with J gene TRBJ2-7, with TRBD2 matching 7 bases. Per the germline V gene, CDR1 is PRHDT and CDR2 is FYEKMQ (reference sequence). V lost 4 bases and J lost 2; bases outside the gene matches: 8. The CDR3 spans 15 residues. Written as DNA, the CDR3 is TGTGCCAGCAGCTCAGGACTAGAGGTACCCTACGAGCAGTACTTC. Protein sequence: CASSSGLEVPYEQYF.

This sequence joins TRBV5-1 and TRBJ2-2; 8 nucleotides match TRBD2. Germline-derived CDR1 and CDR2 are SGHRS and YFSETQ. Losses at the gene ends were 1 base for V and 3 bases for J; bases not matched to a gene: 5. The CDR3 totals 16 residues. The CDR3 bases are TGCGCCAGCAGCTTGCATCGGGGGGGTGACACCGGGGAGCTGTTTTTT. Protein: CASSLHRGGDTGELFF.

The chain joins TRBV7-2 to TRBJ1-5, with TRBD1 matching over 7 bases. The CDR3 contains 16 residues. Germline CDR1 is SGHTA and CDR2 is FQGNSA. Losses at the gene ends were 5 bases for V and 5 bases for J; bases not matched to a gene: 12. The CDR3 reads CASSLAEGAGYQPQHF. CDR3 DNA sequence: TGTGCCAGCAGCCTCGCCGAGGGGGCCGGGTATCAGCCCCAGCATTTT.

The chain couples TRBV18 to TRBJ2-3; the D gene is possibly TRBD2 (5 bases). This CDR3 is built from 16 residues. V was pared by 6 bases and J by 7 bases, with 23 bases between. CDR1 and CDR2 from the germline V gene are KGHSH and LQKENI. CDR3 region: CASSTGGSIPFHTQYF. CDR3 nucleotide sequence: TGTGCCAGCTCCACCGGCGGGTCGATACCCTTTCATACGCAGTATTTT.

This clone appeared a few times. V and J are TRBV11-1 and TRBJ1-1; D is ambiguous. Germline V gives CDR1 SGHAT, CDR2 FQDESV (reference sequence). CDR3 length: 14 amino acids. Trimming took 1 base from V and 1 from J, leaving 7 bases between them. CDR3 sequence reads: CASSLVEKNTEAFF. CDR3 nucleotide sequence: TGTGCCAGCAGCTTAGTGGAGAAGAACACTGAAGCTTTCTTT.